These 22 T cell receptor beta chains were all obtained from the same sample, sequenced in a study of CD8+CD57+ T cells in acquired aplastic anemia. CD8+CD57+ cell expansion, shown by flow cytometry, had occurred in the patients selected for sequencing. Profiling that covered TCR beta VDJ and CDR3 relied on genomic DNA as its template. TCRdb re-called the reads through MiXCR, storing one row per CDR3 protein. The sample consists of fewer than 250,000 distinct CDR3 sequences, approximately 45% of them appearing once. Sequenced input: sorted CD4+, CD8+, or CD8+CD57+ T cells (not recorded which) from PBMCs. The receptors here all came from a human donor with aplastic anemia.

About this clonotype: This may come from a read error, since a much larger clone is one base off. The chain is built from TRBV7-8 and TRBJ2-7; 8 nucleotides agree with TRBD2. Looked up from germline, CDR1 is SGHVS and CDR2 is FQNEAQ. The V gene end was trimmed by 4 bases and the J gene end by 3 bases; junction bases not matched to a gene: 8. The CDR3 is made up of 15 amino acids. The DNA for the CDR3 is TGTGCCAGCAGCTACCGGGGCGGGAGGTACTACGAGCAGTACTTC. This sequence encodes CASSYRGGRYYEQYF.

Regarding this clonotype: A much bigger clone sits one base away, suggesting this may be a read error. V gene TRBV19 combines with J gene TRBJ1-5; 7 nucleotides line up with TRBD1. Germline values: CDR1 LNHDA, CDR2 SQIVND (reference sequence). The CDR3 sequence is 15 residues long. Trimming at V came to 9 bases and at J to 3 bases, leaving 11 bases not matched to a gene. The CDR3, as DNA: TGTGCCAGCCGGGACAGCCATTCCTTCAATCAGCCCCAGCATTTT. Amino acid sequence: CASRDSHSFNQPQHF. Full variable domain (missing parts from reference TRBV19 and TRBJ1-5): DGGITQSPKYLFRKEGQNVTLSCEQNLNHDAMYWYRQDPGQGLRLIYYSQIVNDFQKGDIAEGYSVSREKKESFPLTVTSAQKNPTAFYLCASRDSHSFNQPQHFGDGTRLSIL.

This clonotype was picked up many times. This chain uses TRBV20-1 with TRBJ1-5, with a weak D call TRBD1 (5 bases). CDR3 length: 16 amino acids. V shed 0 bases and J shed 4 bases, with 16 bases lying between them. Germline CDR1 DFQATT, CDR2 SNEGSKA (reference sequence). CDR3 loop: CSARDRRRERNQPQHF. DNA of the CDR3: TGCAGTGCTAGAGATAGACGCAGGGAGAGGAATCAGCCCCAGCATTTT.

This clonotype was detected ten times or more. The chain uses TRBV12-3 or TRBV12-4 and TRBJ2-5, with a possible D match to TRBD1 (8 bases). This CDR3 region has 14 residues. V lost 4 bases and J lost 9, with 18 bases in between. DNA for the CDR3: TGTGCCAGCAGTTCGGACAGGGAGGGGGAGGCCCAGTACTTC. Amino acids: CASSSDREGEAQYF.

This clonotype was observed once. CDR3 amino acids: CASSRRLADWSEQFF. As DNA, the CDR3 is TGTGCCAGCAGCCGAAGACTAGCGGACTGGTCGGAGCAGTTCTTC. The V call is TRBV14, the J call TRBJ2-1, with 9 nucleotides matching TRBD2. The trim removed 4 bases at V and 10 bases at J, leaving 11 bases unmatched. CDR1 is SGHDN, CDR2 FVKESK, per germline. CDR3 length: 15 residues.

J is TRBJ2-7 and V is TRBV25-1; D gene unclear. Germline V gene sequence: CDR1 MGHDK, CDR2 SYGVNS. V was clipped by 5 bases and J by 5 bases, with 13 bases between them. CDR3 length equals 13 residues. CDR3 protein: CASSLSPLHEQYF. The CDR3 DNA sequence: TGTGCCAGCAGTCTTTCCCCTCTCCACGAGCAGTACTTC.

This clonotype was recorded many times. CDR3 sequence: CASSKGQGRNSPLHF. In DNA form, the CDR3 reads TGTGCCAGCAGTAAAGGACAGGGCCGAAATTCACCCCTCCACTTT. The gene calls are TRBV2 and TRBJ1-6; 8 bases match TRBD1. This CDR3 is built from 15 residues. In germline, CDR1 is SNHLY, CDR2 FYNNEI. The V gene end was trimmed by 5 bases and the J gene end by 7 bases; junction bases not matched to a gene: 7.

There are many counts of this clonotype. The DNA of the CDR3 is TGTGCCAGCAGCTTGGGGAGTCAGAGGCTTAACTATGGCTACACCTTC. Translated: CASSLGSQRLNYGYTF. The chain combines TRBV9 with TRBJ1-2; D is ambiguous. Between the trimmed V and J ends, which lost 4 bases and 1 base, there was a span of 17 bases. CDR3 length equals 16 residues. Per the germline V gene, CDR1 is SGDLS and CDR2 is YYNGEE.

The gene calls are TRBV15 and TRBJ1-6, with 7 bases aligning to TRBD1. This CDR3 has 16 amino acids. Germline CDR1 LNHNV, CDR2 YYDKDF (reference sequence). V shed 3 bases, J shed 1 base, and the junction held 3 bases outside the gene matches. Here the CDR3 reads CATSSRDSSYNSPLHF. CDR3 in DNA: TGTGCCACCAGCAGCCGGGACAGTTCCTATAATTCACCCCTCCACTTT.

The rearrangement joins TRBV7-4 to TRBJ1-1; a weak D match, TRBD1 (5 bases). V gave up 5 bases and J gave up 1 base, with 14 bases separating them. The CDR3 contains 15 residues. Germline V CDR1 and CDR2: SGHVT, SQSDAQ. The CDR3 bases are TGTGCCAGCAGCCCGTGGGGGGTTCGGAACACTGAAGCTTTCTTT. Its protein is CASSPWGVRNTEAFF.

This clonotype appeared once. The chain links TRBV6-5 to TRBJ2-7; 7 bases line up with TRBD1. Germline CDR1 MNHEY, CDR2 SVGAGI. The V and J ends lost 6 bases and 5 bases, in that order; junction bases with no gene match: 7. The CDR3 runs 13 residues. The CDR3 region is CASSIAGTDEQYF. In DNA, the CDR3 is TGTGCCAGCAGCATAGCCGGGACAGACGAGCAGTACTTC.

The CDR3 loop is CSARVRAVVLYGYTF. The CDR3 nucleotides are TGCAGTGCTAGGGTTAGGGCAGTAGTTCTCTATGGCTACACCTTC. The V gene is TRBV20-1, the J gene TRBJ1-2; D unresolved. The CDR3 is 15 residues long. Deletions cut 3 bases from V and 4 bases from J, with 18 bases between. Germline-derived CDR1 and CDR2 are DFQATT and SNEGSKA (reference sequence).

The DNA for the CDR3 is TGTGCCAGCAGCTTGACAGGGGGCGCCTCTGGAAACACCATATATTTT. It is translated as CASSLTGGASGNTIYF. This chain uses TRBV5-5 with TRBJ1-3; 9 nucleotides agree with TRBD1. This CDR3 comprises 16 residues. V trimming: 1 base; J trimming: 0 bases; junction bases outside the gene matches: 2. Germline V gene data show CDR1 as SGHKS and CDR2 as YYEKEE (reference sequence).

The chain joins TRBV9 to TRBJ2-5; 8 bases match TRBD2. The J segment lost 2 bases and the V segment lost 5 bases, leaving 2 bases of the junction unmatched. The germline V gene has CDR1 SGDLS and CDR2 YYNGEE. This CDR3 contains 13 residues. CDR3 in amino acids: CASSSGAQETQYF. In DNA form, the CDR3 reads TGTGCCAGCAGTAGCGGGGCGCAAGAGACCCAGTACTTC.

Many counts were recorded for this clonotype. The chain has TRBV12-5 and TRBJ2-5; 8 bases match TRBD1. The V gene end was trimmed by 1 base and the J gene end by 2 bases; junction bases not matched to a gene: 3. CDR3 size: 15 residues. Germline V gene lookup returns CDR1 LGHNT and CDR2 FRNRAP. DNA of the CDR3: TGTGCTAGTGGTTTGGGTTACAGGGGGCAAGAGACCCAGTACTTC. Residues: CASGLGYRGQETQYF.

J is TRBJ2-3 and V is TRBV20-1; D unclear. The V end lost 5 bases, the J end lost 5 bases, and 8 bases lay between the germline ends. The CDR3 loop spans 11 amino acids. Germline values: CDR1 DFQATT, CDR2 SNEGSKA (reference sequence). In DNA form, the CDR3 reads TGCAGTGCTCTCTACGTAGATACGCAGTATTTT. Translated: CSALYVDTQYF.

The J gene is TRBJ1-5, the V gene TRBV6-5; 8 nucleotides agree with TRBD1. This CDR3 spans 15 amino acids. Germline-derived CDR1 and CDR2 are MNHEY and SVGAGI. With 6 bases clipped from V and 1 base from J, the junction kept 5 bases outside the gene matches. The CDR3 region has the DNA TGTGCCAGCAGAACGGACAGGGAAAGCAATCAGCCCCAGCATTTT. This encodes CASRTDRESNQPQHF.

The chain employs TRBV29-1 and TRBJ2-7, with 9 bases matching TRBD1. Germline V gene data show CDR1 as SQVTM and CDR2 as ANQGSEA. The CDR3 loop spans 15 amino acids. V shed 4 bases and J 4 bases; nucleotides not matched to a gene: 11. CDR3 residues: CSVAPQGTGLYEQYF. CDR3 in DNA: TGCAGCGTTGCCCCTCAAGGGACAGGGCTTTACGAGCAGTACTTC.

This clonotype was recorded at least ten times. This rearrangement joins TRBV7-9 to TRBJ2-1; D unresolved. From germline, CDR1 is SEHNR and CDR2 FQNEAQ (reference sequence). Trimming took 0 bases from V and 4 from J, leaving 7 bases between them. The length of the CDR3 is 14 residues. The CDR3 bases are TGTGCCAGCAGCTTAGCGCCAGGATACAATGAGCAGTTCTTC. This encodes CASSLAPGYNEQFF.

This chain connects TRBV4-1 to TRBJ2-7; 10 nucleotides match TRBD2. Germline loops: CDR1 MGHRA, CDR2 YSYEKL. The V segment lost 1 base and the J segment 4 bases; nucleotides outside the gene matches: 7. The CDR3 has 16 amino acids. This CDR3 reads CASSQGPSGSGYEQYF. The CDR3 region has the DNA TGCGCCAGCAGCCAAGGTCCTAGCGGGAGTGGGTACGAGCAGTACTTC.

The rearrangement uses TRBV7-2 and TRBJ2-7, with 9 bases fitting TRBD1. The CDR3 length is 15 residues. V lost 5 bases to trimming and J lost 3 bases; unmatched junction nucleotides: 8. Per germline, CDR1 SGHTA and CDR2 FQGNSA. DNA of the CDR3: TGTGCCAGCAGCCAAGATGAGGGACAGGGCTACGAGCAGTACTTC. Translated: CASSQDEGQGYEQYF.

As for this clonotype: No conserved phenylalanine or tryptophan ends this CDR3, so it is likely a read error. The chain is built from TRBV19 and TRBJ2-7; 7 bases agree with TRBD1. The trim removed 6 bases at V and 4 bases at J, leaving 9 bases unmatched. CDR1 LNHDA and CDR2 SQIVND come from the germline V gene (reference sequence). This CDR3 spans 14 amino acids. The CDR3: CASSRTGERYEQYL. CDR3 nucleotide sequence: TGTGCCAGTAGCAGGACAGGCGAGCGTTACGAGCAGTACCTC.